This T cell receptor (beta chain) was retrieved from a study of T cell responses to AZD1222 COVID-19 vaccine. Trimming stripped 6 bases from V and 3 bases from J, with 11 bases between. The CDR3 sequence is 14 residues long. Germline lookup yields CDR1 WNHNN and CDR2 SYGVQD (reference sequence). TCRdb's table, derived via immunoSEQ multiplex PCR, lists solely in-frame clones and lacks some. The sample has some 120,000 clones; 93% are singletons. The gene calls are TRBV10-1 and TRBJ2-2, with D maybe TRBD1 (6 bases). Here the sequenced sample was peripheral blood, taken on day 0 of AZD1222 vaccination. This clonotype originated in an adult in good health. CDR3 region: CASSAQGYTGELFF. The CDR3 region has the DNA TGCGCCAGCAGCGCCCAGGGGTACACCGGGGAGCTGTTTTTT.